This T cell receptor beta chain was identified during a study of blood T cell repertoires in COVID-19. Followed over time, Seattle patients had been enrolled while infection was active. Sequencing was performed with immunoSEQ multiplex PCR; in TCRdb, only in-frame clones are kept and a portion is missing. The profile shows about 76,000 clones, about 88% of them singletons. CDR3 length: 16 residues. Germline V lookup: CDR1 LGHDT, CDR2 YNNKEL (reference sequence). Losses at the gene ends were 4 bases for V and 6 bases for J; bases not matched to a gene: 7. The sequenced sample was peripheral blood. This sequence was found in a man aged 55 to 70 with COVID-19, enrolled during active disease. The genes are TRBV3-1 (or the pseudogene TRBV3-2) and TRBJ2-2; 11 bases fit TRBD1. This CDR3 reads CASSRMGQGVAGELFF. The CDR3 coding sequence is TGTGCCAGCAGCCGCATGGGACAGGGGGTGGCCGGGGAGCTGTTTTTT.